This T cell receptor beta chain appears in the sequencing data of a study of T cells in Graves' hyperthyroidism and ophthalmopathy. This clonotype was detected many times. As yet, its antigen is unknown. Losses at the gene ends were 7 bases for V and 2 bases for J; bases not matched to a gene: 10. Germline CDR1 reads SGHAT; CDR2 reads FQNNGV. The CDR3 covers 18 residues. The authors took PBMCs from roughly 9.5 ml fresh peripheral blood. Findings and limits, study-wide: The model forecast ophthalmopathy, anticipating it by a median approximately 6.1 months before onset.

TCR beta CDR3 sequences were amplified from RNA transcripts. HTBI primers were used for first-round RT-PCR of the TCR CDR3. TCRdb redid the calling of the multiplex PCR reads with MiXCR, one entry per CDR3 protein. The sample holds more than 300,000 distinct CDR3 sequences; around 15% are singletons and the top ten take about 20%. Sample: blood. This TCR came from a woman in her twenties or thirties with Graves' ophthalmopathy. The chain carries TRBV11-2 and TRBJ2-1, with 14 bases fitting TRBD2. The CDR3 loop is CASTMRLAGGPAYNEQFF. The CDR3 DNA reads TGTGCCAGCACCATGAGACTAGCGGGGGGGCCTGCCTACAATGAGCAGTTCTTC.